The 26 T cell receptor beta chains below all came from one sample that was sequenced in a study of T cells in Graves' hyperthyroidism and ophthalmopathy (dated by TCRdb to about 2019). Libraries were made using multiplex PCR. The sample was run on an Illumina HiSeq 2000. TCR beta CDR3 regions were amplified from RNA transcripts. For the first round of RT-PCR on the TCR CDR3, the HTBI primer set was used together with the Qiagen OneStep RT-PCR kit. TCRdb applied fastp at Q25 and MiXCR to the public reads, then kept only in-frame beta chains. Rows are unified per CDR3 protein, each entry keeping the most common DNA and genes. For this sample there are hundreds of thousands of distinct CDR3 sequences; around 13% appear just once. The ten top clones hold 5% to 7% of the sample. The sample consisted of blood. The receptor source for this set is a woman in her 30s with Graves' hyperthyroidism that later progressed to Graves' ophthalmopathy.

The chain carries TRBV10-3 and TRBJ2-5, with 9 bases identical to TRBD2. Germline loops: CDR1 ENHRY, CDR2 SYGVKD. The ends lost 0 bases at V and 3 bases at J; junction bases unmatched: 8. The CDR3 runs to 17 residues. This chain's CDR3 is CAISESGLAGLKETQYF. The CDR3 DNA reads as TGTGCCATCAGTGAGTCGGGACTAGCAGGCCTAAAAGAGACCCAGTACTTC.

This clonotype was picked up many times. The CDR3 region is CASSSDLRYGYTF. CDR3 nucleotides: TGTGCCAGCAGTAGTGACCTACGCTATGGCTACACCTTC. This chain joins TRBV11-2 and TRBJ1-2, with D unresolved. This CDR3 is 13 amino acids long. The germline gives CDR1 SGHAT, CDR2 FQNNGV. V dropped 6 bases and J dropped 4 bases, with 12 bases sitting between them.

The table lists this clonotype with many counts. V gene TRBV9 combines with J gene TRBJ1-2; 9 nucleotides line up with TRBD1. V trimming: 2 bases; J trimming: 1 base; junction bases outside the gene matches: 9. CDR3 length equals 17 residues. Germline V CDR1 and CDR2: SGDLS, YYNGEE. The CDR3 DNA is TGTGCCAGCAGCGTCAAATCCGGGACAGGGTTTAACTATGGCTACACCTTC. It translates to CASSVKSGTGFNYGYTF.

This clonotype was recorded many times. The CDR3 loop reads CSAPNRNTYEQYF. CDR3 nucleotides: TGCAGTGCTCCTAACAGGAACACCTACGAGCAGTACTTC. The V and J genes are TRBV20-1 and TRBJ2-7, with D possibly TRBD1 on 5 matching bases. Germline CDR1 DFQATT, CDR2 SNEGSKA (reference sequence). CDR3 size: 13 residues. Between the trimmed V and J ends, which lost 5 bases and 2 bases, there was a span of 13 bases.

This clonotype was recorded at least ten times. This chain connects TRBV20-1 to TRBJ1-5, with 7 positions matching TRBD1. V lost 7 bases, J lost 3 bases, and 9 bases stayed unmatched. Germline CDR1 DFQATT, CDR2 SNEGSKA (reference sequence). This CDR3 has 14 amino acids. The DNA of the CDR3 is TGCAGTGTAGCCGGGACAGAGCCCAATCAGCCCCAGCATTTT. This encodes CSVAGTEPNQPQHF.

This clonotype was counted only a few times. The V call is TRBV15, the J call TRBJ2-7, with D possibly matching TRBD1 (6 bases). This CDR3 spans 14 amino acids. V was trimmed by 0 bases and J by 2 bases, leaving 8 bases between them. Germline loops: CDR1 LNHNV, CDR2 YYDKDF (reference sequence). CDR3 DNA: TGTGCCACCAGCAGAGAAGGGACAACCTACGAGCAGTACTTC. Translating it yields CATSREGTTYEQYF.

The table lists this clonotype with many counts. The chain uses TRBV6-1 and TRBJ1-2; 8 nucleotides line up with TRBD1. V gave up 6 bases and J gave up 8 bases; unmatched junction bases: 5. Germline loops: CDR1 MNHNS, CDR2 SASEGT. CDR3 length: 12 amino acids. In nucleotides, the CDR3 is TGTGCCAGCAGCGGACAGGGAGGAGGCTACACCTTC. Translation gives CASSGQGGGYTF.

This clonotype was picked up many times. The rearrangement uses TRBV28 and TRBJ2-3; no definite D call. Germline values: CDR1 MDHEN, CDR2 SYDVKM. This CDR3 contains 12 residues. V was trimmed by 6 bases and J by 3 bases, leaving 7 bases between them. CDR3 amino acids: CASRGRTDTQYF. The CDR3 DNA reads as TGTGCCAGCAGAGGACGGACAGATACGCAGTATTTT.

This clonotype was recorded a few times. The CDR3 DNA reads TGCGCCAGCAGCTTGGCCGAACTTGGGAATGAGCAGTTCTTC. Its protein product is CASSLAELGNEQFF. The rearrangement links TRBV5-1 to TRBJ2-1; D is unclear. Germline CDR1 reads SGHRS; CDR2 reads YFSETQ. V was clipped by 0 bases and J by 7 bases, with 11 bases between them. The CDR3 consists of 14 residues.

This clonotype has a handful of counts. The CDR3 reads CASSSEGGEKLFF. CDR3 DNA: TGCGCCAGCAGTTCCGAGGGGGGTGAAAAACTGTTTTTT. The chain carries TRBV4-3 and TRBJ1-4, with a weak D call TRBD1 (6 bases). This CDR3 has 13 residues. Per the germline V gene, CDR1 is LGHNA and CDR2 is YSLEER. V was cut by 6 bases and J by 7 bases, with 12 bases left in between.

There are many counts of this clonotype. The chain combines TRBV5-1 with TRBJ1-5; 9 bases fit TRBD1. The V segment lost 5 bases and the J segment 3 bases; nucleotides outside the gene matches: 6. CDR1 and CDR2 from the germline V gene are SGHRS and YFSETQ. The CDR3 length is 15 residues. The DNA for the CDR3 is TGCGCCAGCAGACCTACAGGGGGCCTCAATCAGCCCCAGCATTTT. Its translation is CASRPTGGLNQPQHF.

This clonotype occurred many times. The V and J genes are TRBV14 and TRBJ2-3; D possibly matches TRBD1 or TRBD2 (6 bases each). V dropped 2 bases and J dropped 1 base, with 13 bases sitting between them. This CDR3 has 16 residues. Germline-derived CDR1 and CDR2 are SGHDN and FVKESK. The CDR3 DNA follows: TGTGCCAGCAGCCAATGGGGGGCCGGAGGCACAGATACGCAGTATTTT. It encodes CASSQWGAGGTDTQYF.

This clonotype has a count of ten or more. The CDR3 spells CASSLSGVGNTIYF. For the CDR3, the DNA is TGTGCCAGCAGCTTGTCAGGCGTTGGAAACACCATATATTTT. This chain links TRBV5-6 with TRBJ1-3; unclear D gene. The CDR3 is made up of 14 amino acids. Trimming left V 1 base short and J 3 bases short, with 8 bases between. Germline loops: CDR1 SGHDT, CDR2 YYEEEE.

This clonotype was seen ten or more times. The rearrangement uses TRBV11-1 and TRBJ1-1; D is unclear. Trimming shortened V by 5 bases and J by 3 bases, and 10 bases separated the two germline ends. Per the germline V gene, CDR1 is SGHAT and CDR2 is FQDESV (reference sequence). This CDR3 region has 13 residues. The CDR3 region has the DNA TGTGCCAGCAGCCTAGGACGGTACACTGAAGCTTTCTTT. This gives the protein CASSLGRYTEAFF.

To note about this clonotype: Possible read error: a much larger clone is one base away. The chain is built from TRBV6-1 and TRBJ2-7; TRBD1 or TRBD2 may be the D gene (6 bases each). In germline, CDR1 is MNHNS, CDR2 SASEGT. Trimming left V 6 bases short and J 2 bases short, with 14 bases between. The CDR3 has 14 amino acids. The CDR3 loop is CASRKGGSPYEQYF. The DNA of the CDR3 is TGTGCCAGCAGGAAGGGGGGATCCCCCTACGAGCAGTACTTC.

The CDR3 DNA is TGTGCCAGCAGCTTGGCGGGGCAAAACTCCTACGAGCAGTACTTC. As protein: CASSLAGQNSYEQYF. The genes are TRBV7-3 and TRBJ2-7, with D possibly TRBD2 on 6 matching bases. Looked up from germline, CDR1 is SGHTA and CDR2 is FQGTGA. The CDR3 has 15 amino acids. The V end lost 3 bases, the J end lost 0 bases, and 12 bases lay between the germline ends.

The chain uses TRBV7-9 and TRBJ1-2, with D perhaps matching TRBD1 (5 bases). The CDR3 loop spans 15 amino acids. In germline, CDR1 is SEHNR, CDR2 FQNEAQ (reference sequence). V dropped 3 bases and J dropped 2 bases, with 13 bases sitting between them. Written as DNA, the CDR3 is TGTGCCAGCAGCTTTATGGGGACGGTGAACTATGGCTACACCTTC. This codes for CASSFMGTVNYGYTF.

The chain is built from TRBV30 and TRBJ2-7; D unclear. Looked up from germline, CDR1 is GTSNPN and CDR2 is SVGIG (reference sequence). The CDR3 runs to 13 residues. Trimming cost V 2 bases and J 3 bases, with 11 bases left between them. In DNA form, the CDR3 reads TGTGCCTGGAGTATCCGGCTTTACTACGAGCAGTACTTC. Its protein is CAWSIRLYYEQYF.

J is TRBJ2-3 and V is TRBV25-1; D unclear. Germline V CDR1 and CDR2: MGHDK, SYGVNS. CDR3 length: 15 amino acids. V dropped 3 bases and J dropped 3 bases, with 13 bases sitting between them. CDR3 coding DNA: TGTGCCAGCAGTGATCTTCCTTTAGGGACAGATACGCAGTATTTT. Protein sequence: CASSDLPLGTDTQYF.

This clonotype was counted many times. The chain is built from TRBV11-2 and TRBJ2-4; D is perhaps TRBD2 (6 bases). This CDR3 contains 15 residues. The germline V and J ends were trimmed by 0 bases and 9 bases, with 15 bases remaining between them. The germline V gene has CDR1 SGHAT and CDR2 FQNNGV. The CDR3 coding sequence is TGTGCCAGCAGCTTAGATGGTTCGGGAGCGGCCATTCAGTACTTC. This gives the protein CASSLDGSGAAIQYF.

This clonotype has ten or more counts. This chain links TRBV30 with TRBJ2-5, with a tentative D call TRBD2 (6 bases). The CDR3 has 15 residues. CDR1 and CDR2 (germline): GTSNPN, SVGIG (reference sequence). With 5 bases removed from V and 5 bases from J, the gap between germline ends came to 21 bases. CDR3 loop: CAWSPPRRGVETQYF. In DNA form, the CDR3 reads TGTGCCTGGTCCCCACCCCGGAGGGGTGTGGAGACCCAGTACTTC.

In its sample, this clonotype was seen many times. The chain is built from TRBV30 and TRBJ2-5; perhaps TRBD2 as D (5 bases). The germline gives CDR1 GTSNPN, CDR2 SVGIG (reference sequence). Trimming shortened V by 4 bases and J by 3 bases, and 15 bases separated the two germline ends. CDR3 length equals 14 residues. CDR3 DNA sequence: TGTGCCTGGACCCGGACGGGATCTAAAGAGACCCAGTACTTC. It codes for CAWTRTGSKETQYF.

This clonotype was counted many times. CDR3 amino acids: CASSPTGQQETQYF. The CDR3 nucleotides are TGTGCCAGCAGCCCTACGGGACAGCAAGAGACCCAGTACTTC. The chain couples TRBV7-2 to TRBJ2-5; 7 bases are shared with TRBD1. J lost 2 bases, V lost 5 bases, and 5 bases had no gene match. Looked up from germline, CDR1 is SGHTA and CDR2 is FQGNSA. CDR3 length: 14 residues.

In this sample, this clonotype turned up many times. This CDR3 reads CASSPGGGNNQPQHF. As DNA, the CDR3 is TGTGCCAGCAGCCCCGGCGGGGGTAACAATCAGCCCCAGCATTTT. The rearrangement uses TRBV3-1 and TRBJ1-5; D may be TRBD1 (5 bases). The germline V gene has CDR1 LGHDT and CDR2 YNNKEL (reference sequence). Trimming shortened V by 4 bases and J by 3 bases, and 13 bases separated the two germline ends. The CDR3 covers 15 residues.

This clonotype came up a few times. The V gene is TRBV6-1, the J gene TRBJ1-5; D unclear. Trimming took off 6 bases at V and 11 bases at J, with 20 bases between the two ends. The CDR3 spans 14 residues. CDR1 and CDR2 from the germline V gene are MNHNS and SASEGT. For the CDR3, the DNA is TGTGCCAGCAGACGAAGGTCCGAGAACCCGGCCCAGCATTTT. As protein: CASRRRSENPAQHF.

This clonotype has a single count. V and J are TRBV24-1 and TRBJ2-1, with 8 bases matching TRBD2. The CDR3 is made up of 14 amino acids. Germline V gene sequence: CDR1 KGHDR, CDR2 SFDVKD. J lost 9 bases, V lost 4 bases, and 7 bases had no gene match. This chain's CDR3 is CATSEGGRSAEQFF. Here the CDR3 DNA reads TGTGCCACCAGTGAGGGCGGGAGGAGCGCTGAGCAGTTCTTC.